A single sample is the source of the 13 T cell receptor beta chains below, sequenced in a study of cytomegalovirus exposure and HLA in healthy donors. The PCR had 60 Vbeta and 13 Jbeta primers. The assay was immunoSEQ multiplex PCR, and TCRdb's table has in-frame clones only and misses some. The table lists approximately 140,000 clones, roughly 80% of them singletons. The source material was PBMCs. These receptors all come from a female donor in good health and CMV-seronegative.

This clone turned up a few times. V is TRBV6-6 and J is TRBJ2-5; 7 nucleotides line up with TRBD1. The last part of the DNA fits TRBJ2-7 better; the J call may be wrong. This CDR3 has 14 amino acids. Germline values: CDR1 MNHNY, CDR2 SVGAGI (reference sequence). CDR3 protein: CASTMGRGIYEQYF. The CDR3, as DNA: TGTGCCAGTACCATGGGCAGGGGGATATACGAGCAGTACTTC.

V and J are TRBV7-9 and TRBJ1-5, with a tentative D call TRBD1 (6 bases). CDR1 is SEHNR and CDR2 is FQNEAQ in the germline V gene (reference sequence). The length of the CDR3 is 16 residues. Trimming left V 2 bases short and J 0 bases short, with 11 bases between. CDR3 nucleotides: TGTGCCAGCAGCTTAACAGGACAGAATAGCAATCAGCCCCAGCATTTT. This gives the protein CASSLTGQNSNQPQHF.

The chain combines TRBV5-4 with TRBJ1-3; D not resolved. V lost 4 bases, J lost 2 bases, and 7 bases lay in between. The CDR3 runs to 13 residues. Germline-derived CDR1 and CDR2 are SGHNT and YYREEE (reference sequence). The CDR3 sequence: CASSTGPGNTIYF. The CDR3, as DNA: TGTGCCAGCAGCACGGGTCCTGGAAACACCATATATTTT.

This clone came up a few times. The chain links TRBV6-1 to TRBJ1-2; D is perhaps TRBD1 (6 bases). This CDR3 is 15 amino acids long. Trimming stripped 0 bases from V and 4 bases from J, with 12 bases between. Germline loops: CDR1 MNHNS, CDR2 SASEGT. CDR3 region: CASSEARGGAYGYTF. CDR3 DNA: TGTGCCAGCAGTGAAGCGAGGGGGGGGGCCTATGGCTACACCTTC.

V is TRBV5-1 and J is TRBJ2-3; D gene uncertain. V lost 1 base, J lost 4 bases, and 10 bases lay in between. The CDR3 has 14 residues. CDR1 and CDR2 (germline): SGHRS, YFSETQ. CDR3 protein: CASSLFTSPDTQYF. The DNA for the CDR3 is TGCGCCAGCAGCTTGTTTACATCCCCAGATACGCAGTATTTT.

This chain links TRBV4-1 with TRBJ1-2; TRBD1 matches at 7 bases. This CDR3 is 14 amino acids long. Germline trimming cut 0 bases from V and 4 bases from J; bases unmatched to any gene: 2. Germline V gives CDR1 MGHRA, CDR2 YSYEKL. For the CDR3, the DNA is TGCGCCAGCAGCCAAGACCGGGACAGCTATGGCTACACCTTC. It encodes CASSQDRDSYGYTF.

The CDR3: CASADSNYGYTF. Written as DNA, the CDR3 is TGTGCCAGTGCAGACAGCAACTATGGCTACACCTTC. The V and J genes are TRBV19 and TRBJ1-2; D may be TRBD1 (5 bases). CDR1 and CDR2 from the germline V gene are LNHDA and SQIVND (reference sequence). V lost 8 bases and J 2 bases, leaving 9 bases between the germline ends. The CDR3 runs 12 residues.

The chain couples TRBV29-1 to TRBJ2-1, with 9 nucleotides matching TRBD2. V dropped 2 bases and J dropped 6; count of bases not matched to a gene: 2. CDR3 size: 13 residues. CDR1 is SQVTM and CDR2 is ANQGSEA in the germline V gene. For the CDR3, the DNA is TGCAGCGTTGAACTAGCGGGAATCAATGAGCAGTTCTTC. This gives the protein CSVELAGINEQFF.

V gene TRBV7-9 combines with J gene TRBJ1-1; TRBD1 aligns across 11 bases. Germline CDR1 is SEHNR and CDR2 is FQNEAQ (reference sequence). With V trimmed by 5 bases and J by 3 bases, 5 bases remained unmatched. The CDR3 contains 15 residues. The CDR3 coding sequence is TGTGCCAGCAGCACAAAGGGACAGGGGGACACTGAAGCTTTCTTT. Its protein is CASSTKGQGDTEAFF.

In this sample, this clone turned up a few times. This rearrangement joins TRBV2 to TRBJ1-1; D gene unclear. Germline V gene data show CDR1 as SNHLY and CDR2 as FYNNEI. The CDR3 has 14 residues. V lost 7 bases and J 0 bases, leaving 12 bases between the germline ends. The DNA for the CDR3 is TGTGCCAGCAAGGAGGGAATTATGAACACTGAAGCTTTCTTT. Amino acids: CASKEGIMNTEAFF.

This clone has just a few counts. The V gene is TRBV11-2, the J gene TRBJ1-1, with 7 bases matching TRBD1. The CDR3 sequence is 16 residues long. J gave up 4 bases and V 3 bases, and 11 bases lay outside the gene matches. The germline V gene encodes CDR1 SGHAT and CDR2 FQNNGV. The CDR3 DNA sequence: TGTGCCAGCAGCTTTGACAGGGCGGGTACATCCACTGAAGCTTTCTTT. Amino acid sequence: CASSFDRAGTSTEAFF.

The chain employs TRBV5-4 and TRBJ2-5; 8 nucleotides agree with TRBD1. The CDR3 totals 14 residues. The J segment lost 7 bases and the V segment lost 3 bases, leaving 8 bases of the junction unmatched. Germline V gene data show CDR1 as SGHNT and CDR2 as YYREEE (reference sequence). In DNA, the CDR3 is TGTGCCAGCAGCTATGACAGGGGCGCAGGGACCCAGTACTTC. Its protein is CASSYDRGAGTQYF.

The chain joins TRBV9 to TRBJ1-1; maybe TRBD1 (6 bases). CDR3 length equals 15 residues. The V gene lost 0 bases and the J gene lost 1 base, with 10 bases spanning the gap. Germline-derived CDR1 and CDR2 are SGDLS and YYNGEE. CDR3 DNA sequence: TGTGCCAGCAGCGTAGCCGGGACAAAGAACACTGAAGCTTTCTTT. This sequence encodes CASSVAGTKNTEAFF.